The 22 T cell receptor beta chains given below trace back to one sample, sequenced in a study of T cell responses to AZD1222 COVID-19 vaccine. The protocol was immunoSEQ multiplex PCR, while the TCRdb copy is restricted to in-frame clones and leaves out a portion. Of fewer than 150,000 clones listed, 88% are singletons. Sequences were derived from peripheral blood, sampled on day 0 of AZD1222 vaccination. The source is an adult in good health.

The V gene is TRBV18, the J gene TRBJ1-1; D unresolved. The ends were cut back, 1 base at V and 0 bases at J, with 6 bases in the middle. Germline CDR1 reads KGHSH; CDR2 reads LQKENI. The CDR3 runs 14 residues. CDR3 sequence reads: CASSPLGLNTEAFF. The CDR3 DNA reads as TGTGCCAGCTCACCACTTGGTCTGAACACTGAAGCTTTCTTT.

There are a few counts of this clone. The CDR3 DNA is TGCGCCAGCAGCCAAGTTGAGGGGTTCGGAAATCAGCCCCAGCATTTT. Protein product: CASSQVEGFGNQPQHF. The V gene is TRBV4-1, the J gene TRBJ1-5; a possible D gene is TRBD1 (5 bases). The CDR3 totals 16 residues. Germline V CDR1 and CDR2: MGHRA, YSYEKL. Trimming pared 1 base from V and 4 bases from J, leaving 14 bases between.

This clone turned up a few times. V gene TRBV7-9 combines with J gene TRBJ2-3; possibly TRBD2 for D (5 bases). The CDR3 covers 15 residues. Germline V lookup: CDR1 SEHNR, CDR2 FQNEAQ (reference sequence). V was clipped by 5 bases and J by 2 bases, with 14 bases between them. CDR3 nucleotide sequence: TGTGCCAGCAGCCCTGACGGGGTCTCCACAGATACGCAGTATTTT. Its translation: CASSPDGVSTDTQYF.

V gene TRBV5-5 combines with J gene TRBJ1-1; D remains unclear. Trimming stripped 2 bases from V and 4 bases from J, with 6 bases between. The CDR3 has 12 residues. Germline lookup yields CDR1 SGHKS and CDR2 YYEKEE (reference sequence). The CDR3 loop reads CASSFFPTEAFF. The CDR3 DNA reads as TGTGCCAGCAGCTTTTTCCCCACTGAAGCTTTCTTT.

The chain links TRBV7-2 to TRBJ2-2, with 7 bases aligning to TRBD1. The length of the CDR3 is 15 residues. Germline CDR1 is SGHTA and CDR2 is FQGNSA. The ends lost 5 bases at V and 3 bases at J; junction bases unmatched: 6. DNA for the CDR3: TGTGCCAGCAGCAGAGACAGGGTCGACACCGGGGAGCTGTTTTTT. It is translated as CASSRDRVDTGELFF.

V and J are TRBV18 and TRBJ2-5; D remains ambiguous. Germline V gene lookup returns CDR1 KGHSH and CDR2 LQKENI. The CDR3 spans 15 residues. Deletions cut 6 bases from V and 5 bases from J, with 19 bases between. DNA for the CDR3: TGTGCCAGCTCCCCCACCACCCCCCCTGGTGAGACCCAGTACTTC. The encoded protein is CASSPTTPPGETQYF.

The CDR3 region is CASSYSAGELFF. Written as DNA, the CDR3 is TGTGCCAGCAGTTACTCTGCCGGGGAGCTGTTTTTT. The chain links TRBV12-3 or TRBV12-4 to TRBJ2-2, with D hard to call. CDR3 length: 12 amino acids. With 4 bases removed from V and 6 bases from J, the gap between germline ends came to 6 bases.

The J gene is TRBJ2-1, the V gene TRBV10-1; D unresolved. Germline CDR1 and CDR2: WNHNN and SYGVQD (reference sequence). With 3 bases removed from V and 4 bases from J, the gap between germline ends came to 16 bases. This CDR3 contains 16 residues. CDR3 in amino acids: CASSDPRPGLYNEQFF. The CDR3 nucleotides read TGCGCCAGCAGTGACCCGAGGCCCGGTCTATACAATGAGCAGTTCTTC.

The chain recombines TRBV19 with TRBJ1-3; D may be TRBD1 (6 bases). CDR3 size: 14 residues. The V and J ends lost 4 bases and 2 bases respectively, with 9 bases between them. Germline V gives CDR1 LNHDA, CDR2 SQIVND (reference sequence). The CDR3 bases are TGTGCCAGTAGTACACAGGGTGCTGGAAACACCATATATTTT. Encoded protein: CASSTQGAGNTIYF.

This clone was detected only a few times. The chain joins TRBV7-6 to TRBJ2-1, with 9 bases matching TRBD2. V dropped 0 bases and J dropped 3; count of bases not matched to a gene: 3. The CDR3 covers 16 residues. Germline CDR1 is SGHVS and CDR2 is FNYEAQ. The CDR3 bases are TGTGCCAGCAGCTTAGCGGCAGCGGGGGGCTACAATGAGCAGTTCTTC. Protein sequence: CASSLAAAGGYNEQFF.

This rearrangement joins TRBV5-1 to TRBJ2-7, with D tentatively TRBD2 (6 bases). The germline V gene encodes CDR1 SGHRS and CDR2 YFSETQ. The CDR3 length is 15 residues. Trimming took 7 bases from V and 3 from J, leaving 20 bases between them. Here the CDR3 reads CASRPRREKYYEQYF. CDR3 coding DNA: TGCGCCAGCCGCCCCCGGAGGGAGAAGTACTACGAGCAGTACTTC.

This clone was recorded only once. V gene TRBV5-1 combines with J gene TRBJ2-3, with 10 bases fitting TRBD1. Germline V gene lookup returns CDR1 SGHRS and CDR2 YFSETQ. CDR3 length: 15 amino acids. The V gene end was trimmed by 5 bases and the J gene end by 3 bases; junction bases not matched to a gene: 6. DNA of the CDR3: TGCGCCAGCAGTCGACAGGGGGCGGGAACAGATACGCAGTATTTT. Translation gives CASSRQGAGTDTQYF.

This chain joins TRBV5-1 and TRBJ1-5, with D perhaps matching TRBD1 (5 bases). With 2 bases removed from V and 0 bases from J, the gap between germline ends came to 9 bases. The CDR3 is 15 amino acids. CDR1 SGHRS and CDR2 YFSETQ come from the germline V gene. The CDR3, as DNA: TGCGCCAGCAGCTTAGCAGGGATTAGCAATCAGCCCCAGCATTTT. Its translation is CASSLAGISNQPQHF.

J is TRBJ1-2 and V is TRBV28; D perhaps matches TRBD1 (5 bases). V dropped 6 bases and J dropped 5 bases, with 16 bases sitting between them. The length of the CDR3 is 14 residues. Germline CDR1 is MDHEN and CDR2 is SYDVKM. CDR3 in DNA: TGTGCCAGCAGCTTAGAGGGATGGGGGTATGGCTACACCTTC. Translating gives CASSLEGWGYGYTF.

This clone has just one count. The chain is built from TRBV11-3 and TRBJ2-7; D possibly corresponds to TRBD2 (5 bases). Trimming stripped 5 bases from V and 0 bases from J, with 17 bases between. In germline, CDR1 is SGHNT, CDR2 YENEEA. The CDR3 is 16 amino acids. The CDR3 DNA reads TGTGCCAGCAGCCCTACGACCGGGGTTAGCTCCTACGAGCAGTACTTC. This encodes CASSPTTGVSSYEQYF.

The chain links TRBV6-5 to TRBJ1-6; D perhaps matches TRBD1 (6 bases). The germline V and J ends were trimmed by 6 bases and 10 bases, with 16 bases remaining between them. CDR1 is MNHEY and CDR2 is SVGAGI in the germline V gene. The length of the CDR3 is 14 residues. CDR3 DNA: TGTGCCAGCAGGAGGGGGGATGGGGGCTCACCCCTCCACTTT. It is translated as CASRRGDGGSPLHF.

This clone was detected only a few times. The chain has TRBV5-4 and TRBJ2-7; D gene ambiguous. The V end was cut by 0 bases, the J end by 1 base, with 5 bases between. The V gene's germline CDR1 is SGHNT and CDR2 YYREEE (reference sequence). The length of the CDR3 is 13 residues. The CDR3 coding sequence is TGTGCCAGCAGCTTGGTTGGTTCCTACGAGCAGTACTTC. It yields the protein CASSLVGSYEQYF.

In DNA, the CDR3 is TGTGCCAGCGTCGGAAGGGGGGCCGGGACAGATACGCAGTATTTT. Translation gives CASVGRGAGTDTQYF. The chain is built from TRBV5-6 and TRBJ2-3; D might be TRBD1 or TRBD2, each matching 6 bases. Trimming stripped 7 bases from V and 3 bases from J, with 18 bases between. This CDR3 is 15 amino acids long. Per germline, CDR1 SGHDT and CDR2 YYEEEE.

The V call is TRBV12-5, the J call TRBJ1-1; D gene unclear. CDR3 size: 11 residues. CDR1 is LGHNT, CDR2 FRNRAP, per germline. V was shortened by 4 bases and J by 6 bases, with 6 bases between the two germline ends. CDR3 coding DNA: TGTGCTAGTGGTTCCCAGGCTGAAGCTTTCTTT. Translated, it gives CASGSQAEAFF.

This chain connects TRBV2 to TRBJ1-3; D gene uncertain. This CDR3 contains 16 residues. Deletions cut 0 bases from V and 2 bases from J, with 11 bases between. Per germline, CDR1 SNHLY and CDR2 FYNNEI. The CDR3 region is CASSEALRGTGNTIYF. As DNA, the CDR3 is TGTGCCAGCAGTGAAGCGCTTCGGGGAACTGGAAACACCATATATTTT.

V gene TRBV6-1 combines with J gene TRBJ2-7; D is perhaps TRBD1 or TRBD2 (5 bases each). Looked up from germline, CDR1 is MNHNS and CDR2 is SASEGT. The CDR3 runs 16 residues. The V end lost 3 bases, the J end lost 3 bases, and 18 bases lay between the germline ends. CDR3 sequence: CASSDPRGESRYEQYF. The CDR3 region has the DNA TGTGCCAGCAGTGACCCTCGAGGGGAGTCCCGCTACGAGCAGTACTTC.

The V and J genes are TRBV27 and TRBJ1-5; D not certain. V was shortened by 5 bases and J by 4 bases, with 9 bases between the two germline ends. The CDR3 is made up of 13 amino acids. Germline V gene lookup returns CDR1 MNHEY and CDR2 SMNVEV (reference sequence). CDR3 nucleotides: TGTGCCAGCAGTGGGTCAAAGAATCAGCCCCAGCATTTT. Amino acids: CASSGSKNQPQHF.